The clone carrying this TCR beta chain was detected ten times or more. Antigen: not known. Time point: persistent/refractory GD, antithyroid drugs over 5 years with positive TRAb. The TCR library was made from RNA that had been extracted from PBMCs in TRIzol. Graves' disease diagnoses followed American Thyroid Association guidelines. One endocrinology department in Xi'an, China, was where patients came from. The record originates from a study of regulatory T cells in long-lasting Graves disease. Regarding the study as a whole: The number of shared public clonotypes was higher in persistent patients (approximately 3,000) than new patients (966). When disease was persistent, TRBV28, TRBJ1-2 and TRBJ2-5 were the favored segments.

TCR beta libraries were built with iRepertoire HTBI primers and Arm-PCR of CDR3 regions. One entry per CDR3 protein results from TCRdb running MiXCR on the multiplex PCR reads. There are roughly 430,000 distinct CDR3 sequences in the sample; roughly a fifth occur only once, and roughly an eighth lies in the top ten. V lost 7 bases and J 3 bases, leaving 10 bases between the germline ends. Looked up from germline, CDR1 is MNHEY and CDR2 is SVGEGT. This CDR3 has 13 residues. V is TRBV6-2 or TRBV6-3 and J is TRBJ1-5, with D uncertain. This receptor was taken from a female donor with Graves disease. The input for sequencing was peripheral blood mononuclear cells (PBMCs), taken when the disease was refractory, from a patient treated with antithyroid drugs. As DNA, the CDR3 is TGTGCCAGCATGACGGAATACAATCAGCCCCAGCATTTT. Protein sequence: CASMTEYNQPQHF.